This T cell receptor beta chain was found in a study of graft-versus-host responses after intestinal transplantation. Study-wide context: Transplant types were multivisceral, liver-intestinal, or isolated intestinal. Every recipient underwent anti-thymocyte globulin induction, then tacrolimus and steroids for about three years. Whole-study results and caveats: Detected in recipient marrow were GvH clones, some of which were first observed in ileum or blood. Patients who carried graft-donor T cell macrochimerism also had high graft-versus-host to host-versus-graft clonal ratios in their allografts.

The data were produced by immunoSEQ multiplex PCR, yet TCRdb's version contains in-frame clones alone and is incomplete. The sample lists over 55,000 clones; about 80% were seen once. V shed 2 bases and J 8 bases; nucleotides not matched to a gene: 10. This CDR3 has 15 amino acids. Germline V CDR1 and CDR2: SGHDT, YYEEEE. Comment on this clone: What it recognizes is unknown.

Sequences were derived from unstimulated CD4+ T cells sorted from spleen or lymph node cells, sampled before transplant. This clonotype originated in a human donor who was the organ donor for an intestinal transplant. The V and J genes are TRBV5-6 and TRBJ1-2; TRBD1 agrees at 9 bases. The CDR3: CASSLPQGQGRGYTF. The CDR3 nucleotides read TGTGCCAGCAGCTTACCGCAGGGACAGGGTCGCGGCTACACCTTC.